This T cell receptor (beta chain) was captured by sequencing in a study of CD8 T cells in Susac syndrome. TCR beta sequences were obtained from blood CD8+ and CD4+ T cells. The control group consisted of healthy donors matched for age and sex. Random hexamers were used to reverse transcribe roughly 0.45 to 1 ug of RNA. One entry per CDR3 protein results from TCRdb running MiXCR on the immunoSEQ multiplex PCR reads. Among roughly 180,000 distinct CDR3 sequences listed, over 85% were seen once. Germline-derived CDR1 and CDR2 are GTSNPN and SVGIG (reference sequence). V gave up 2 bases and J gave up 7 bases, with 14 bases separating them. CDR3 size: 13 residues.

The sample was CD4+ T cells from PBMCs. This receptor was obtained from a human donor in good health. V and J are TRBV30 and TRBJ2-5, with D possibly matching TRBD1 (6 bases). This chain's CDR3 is CAWSQQGFATQYF. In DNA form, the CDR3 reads TGTGCCTGGAGTCAACAGGGCTTTGCGACCCAGTACTTC.